A selection of T cell receptor beta chains follows, all from one sample in a study of T cell responses to AZD1222 COVID-19 vaccine. Sequenced by immunoSEQ multiplex PCR; TCRdb stores in-frame clones only, minus some. The sample includes about 120,000 clones, around 88% of them seen just once. Material: peripheral blood, obtained on day 0 of AZD1222 vaccination. Receptors were obtained from an adult in good health. Both conserved end residues are part of each CDR3. Each record gives: clone size, V gene, J gene, D gene, CDR3 protein, CDR3 DNA. The D gene is left open where the match is weak. Expanded clones get a size class; other rows say once, few or many, or leave the size out.

size: once
V: TRBV4-3
J: TRBJ2-7
D: TRBD1
CDR3: CASSPMLGTGYEQYF
DNA: TGCGCCAGCAGCCCTATGCTAGGGACAGGGTATGAGCAGTACTTC

size: -
V: TRBV18
J: TRBJ2-2
D: -
CDR3: CASSRDGDFGELFF
DNA: TGTGCCAGCTCACGCGACGGGGATTTCGGGGAGCTGTTTTTT

size: -
V: TRBV19
J: TRBJ2-6
D: TRBD2
CDR3: CASSTPPGTSGAGSGANVLTF
DNA: TGTGCCAGTAGTACTCCCCCCGGGACTAGCGGGGCCGGCTCTGGGGCCAACGTCCTGACTTTC

size: -
V: TRBV5-1
J: TRBJ2-2
D: TRBD2
CDR3: CASSYPTSGGGTGELFF
DNA: TGCGCCAGCAGCTACCCGACTAGCGGGGGGGGCACCGGGGAGCTGTTTTTT

size: -
V: TRBV5-1
J: TRBJ1-1
D: TRBD1
CDR3: CASSLADRDNTEAFF
DNA: TGCGCCAGCAGCTTGGCTGACAGGGATAACACTGAAGCTTTCTTT

size: -
V: TRBV3-1/TRBV3-2
J: TRBJ2-1
D: TRBD2
CDR3: CASRPTGGMGEQFF
DNA: TGTGCCAGCAGGCCCACCGGGGGGATGGGTGAGCAGTTCTTC

size: -
V: TRBV7-9
J: TRBJ1-2
D: -
CDR3: CASSPDGRSYTF
DNA: TGTGCCAGCAGCCCTGACGGACGGAGCTACACCTTC

size: -
V: TRBV7-6
J: TRBJ2-7
D: TRBD1
CDR3: CASSLHRGYEQYF
DNA: TGTGCCAGCAGCTTGCACAGGGGGTACGAGCAGTACTTC

size: -
V: TRBV4-3
J: TRBJ2-7
D: TRBD1
CDR3: CASSPGTAEAYEQYF
DNA: TGCGCCAGCAGCCCAGGGACAGCCGAAGCCTACGAGCAGTACTTC

size: once
V: TRBV29-1
J: TRBJ2-3
D: TRBD2
CDR3: CSVRTSLGTDTQYF
DNA: TGCAGCGTTAGGACTAGTCTGGGCACAGATACGCAGTATTTT

size: -
V: TRBV2
J: TRBJ2-7
D: -
CDR3: CASSEYAGYEQYF
DNA: TGTGCCAGCAGTGAATACGCCGGCTACGAGCAGTACTTC

size: -
V: TRBV6-6
J: TRBJ2-1
D: TRBD1
CDR3: CASWTSPQGQYNEQFF
DNA: TGTGCCAGTTGGACCAGTCCGCAGGGACAGTACAATGAGCAGTTCTTC

size: -
V: TRBV4-3
J: TRBJ2-7
D: TRBD1
CDR3: CASSQGQSSYEQYF
DNA: TGCGCCAGCAGCCAGGGACAGAGCTCCTACGAGCAGTACTTC

size: -
V: TRBV7-8
J: TRBJ1-2
D: TRBD1
CDR3: CASSRGQGNYGYTF
DNA: TGTGCCAGCAGCCGCGGACAGGGGAACTATGGCTACACCTTC

size: -
V: TRBV18
J: TRBJ1-4
D: -
CDR3: CASSPQLGAEEKLFF
DNA: TGTGCCAGCTCACCACAGTTGGGGGCGGAGGAAAAACTGTTTTTT

size: -
V: TRBV7-9
J: TRBJ2-1
D: -
CDR3: CASSPRVPAGNEQFF
DNA: TGTGCCAGCAGCCCCCGCGTACCGGCGGGGAATGAGCAGTTCTTC

size: -
V: TRBV7-2
J: TRBJ1-2
D: -
CDR3: CASSLSEGGYGYTF
DNA: TGTGCCAGCAGCTTAAGTGAGGGCGGCTATGGCTACACCTTC

size: once
V: TRBV3-1/TRBV3-2
J: TRBJ1-1
D: TRBD1
CDR3: CASSHNTGEAEAFF
DNA: TGTGCCAGCAGCCACAACACAGGGGAGGCTGAAGCTTTCTTT

size: -
V: TRBV29-1
J: TRBJ1-6
D: TRBD1
CDR3: CSVGDSSYNSPLHF
DNA: TGCAGCGTTGGGGACAGCTCCTATAATTCACCCCTCCACTTT

size: -
V: TRBV19
J: TRBJ1-5
D: -
CDR3: CASLGLDGNQPQHF
DNA: TGTGCCAGTTTGGGGCTGGACGGGAATCAGCCCCAGCATTTT

size: -
V: TRBV6-5
J: TRBJ2-7
D: -
CDR3: CASSFLHGGYEQYF
DNA: TGTGCCAGCAGTTTCCTCCACGGGGGCTACGAGCAGTACTTC

size: -
V: TRBV6-5
J: TRBJ2-7
D: TRBD1
CDR3: CASSSGQPSSYEQYF
DNA: TGTGCCAGCAGTTCGGGACAGCCTAGCTCCTACGAGCAGTACTTC

size: -
V: TRBV6-5
J: TRBJ2-7
D: TRBD1
CDR3: CASSKGQGAVSESF
DNA: TGTGCCAGCAGTAAGGGACAGGGGGCTGTGAGTGAGTCGTTC

size: -
V: TRBV6-2/TRBV6-3
J: TRBJ1-1
D: -
CDR3: CASSYEFAGRDTEAFF
DNA: TGTGCCAGCAGTTACGAGTTTGCAGGGCGGGACACTGAAGCTTTCTTT